This entry is about one T cell receptor (beta chain). The antigen this receptor binds is unknown. No base-level quality is on record; no much larger clone is a single base apart. The data were taken from a study of cytomegalovirus exposure and HLA in healthy donors (dated by TCRdb to 2016 to 2017). As for the study more broadly: An earlier analysis of some 600 of the donors reported 250 to 300 Gb of sequence data and approximately 120 million unique TCR beta sequences obtained from roughly 170 million T cells. An early release that covered more than 550 HLA-typed donors contained 250 to 350 gigabases of sequencing data and 70 million to 100 million unique TCR sequences. Of the 350 to 450 genotyped donors, over 80% were placed in the genetic ancestry cluster associated with self-reported Caucasian donors. The study was designed to test whether signatures of past pathogen exposure could be identified by cataloging public T cell receptors. The study used immunosequencing to profile the T cell repertoires of under 700 subjects and linked those repertoires to cytomegalovirus serostatus. In addition to the first cohort of approximately 670 subjects, a separate validation cohort of 100 to 150 different subjects was used. To predict cytomegalovirus infection status, the study combined high-throughput TCR immunosequencing, statistical association of individual TCRs with disease status, and machine learning. In a later analysis, previously published TCR beta repertoires from 600 to 850 donors were re-analyzed and high-resolution HLA genotyping was added so that TCR occurrence patterns could be studied. Rather than using new phenotypic data, the later analysis identified candidate immune exposures from TCR beta sequences and from how often those sequences occurred across donors. An earlier analysis of roughly 600 of the donors used high-throughput TCR beta sequencing to judge whether each TCR beta V gene segment behaved as functional or pseudogenic. Alongside the repertoire data, information on donor age, sex, ethnicity and CMV serostatus was compiled. In a later genetic analysis, genome-wide SNP genotypes for about three fifths of the roughly 670 donors were used, and that subset was treated as a discovery cohort. All discovery cohort repertoires had been generated using a single sequencing platform. Class I and class II HLA loci were covered by the typing at four-digit resolution. Typing coverage differed by locus: A, B, C, DRB1 and DQB1 were typed in roughly 620-640 donors, DQA1 in approximately 520, DPA1 in nearly 610, and DPB1 in 400 to 490. Several DR-DQ haplotypes were treated as single units for association and clustering because of strong linkage in the cohort. On average, roughly 250,000 unique TCR beta nucleotide sequences were sequenced per donor among fewer than 500 genotyped donors of the cohort, with roughly 18% of those sequences being non-productive.

Spanning cysteine to phenylalanine, the CDR3 consists of 17 amino acids. The retained sequence is limited to the CDR3, 51 bases, with the frame set at the first base. V lost 0 bases and J lost 2 bases, and the count of bases not matched to a germline gene is 8. Looking up the germline V gene (reference sequence) yields CDR1 LNHDA and CDR2 SQIVND. The cohort was made up of under 800 healthy bone marrow donors. Cohort members were all nominally healthy when sampled, although unrecorded immune exposures were likely present. The donor tested CMV seropositive, placing the donor among the approximately 290 seropositive members of the cohort. A peripheral blood sample was collected from each donor, and TCR beta sequencing was performed on peripheral blood mononuclear cells. Genomic DNA extraction from the blood cell samples was performed with the Qiagen DNeasy Blood Extraction Kit. The library was made by the immunoSEQ multiplex PCR assay. A mixture of 60 forward primers for TCR Vbeta segments and 13 reverse primers for TCR Jbeta segments was used in the multiplex PCR. The CDR3 region of rearranged TCR beta genes was amplified from genomic DNA by a multiplex PCR assay. Amplified TCR beta libraries were sequenced as 87-base-pair reads on the Illumina HiSeq System. Turning to the authors' computational methods: A later analysis counted approximately 74 million unique TCR beta chains across the 500 to 850 repertoires, and roughly 10 million of these chains were shared by at least two donors. Raw reads were error-corrected and collapsed into unique sequences by a nearest-neighbor algorithm in which closely related sequences were merged to remove PCR and sequencing errors. To assign V, D and J gene segments, CDR3 sequences were aligned to IMGT reference sequences. For a sequence to be retained, a match of at least six nucleotides was required to both a V gene segment and a J gene segment. Rearrangements were called productive when the CDR3 lacked stop codons and stayed in frame with V and J; all others were non-productive. Following IMGT convention, CDR3 was defined as the stretch from the second conserved V-encoded cysteine to the conserved J-encoded phenylalanine. In an earlier analysis of around 640 of the donors, sequences lacking an unambiguous match to a single V gene segment were excluded. In an earlier analysis of roughly 500 of the donors, V segments were called functional above 56.7% productive rearrangements and were called segregating when the between-donor standard deviation exceeded 5%. A statistical classification framework was built for diagnosing cytomegalovirus status from the catalog of TCR beta chain sequences. A later analysis assigned V and J genes by comparing TCR nucleotide sequences with IMGT/GENE-DB human TR gene sequences. In a later analysis, CDR3 sequences and most-parsimonious VDJ recombination scenarios were assigned using the TCRdist pipeline. A later analysis defined each TCR beta chain by its CDR3 amino acid sequence plus V-gene family, and excluded reads lacking a unique V-gene family. In a later analysis, around 600 highly shared, low-generation-probability nucleotide sequences were removed to address suspected cross-contamination and a sequencing artifact. For each public chain, a later analysis derived a clonal expansion index from normalized ranks of inferred template counts within each repertoire. In a later analysis, generation probabilities were computed with a VDJ recombination model fitted to out-of-frame rearrangements, and the resulting probabilities were checked against IGoR. A later analysis scored TCR-TCR, TCR-HLA and TCR-CMV co-occurrence with hypergeometric tests, applying a repertoire-size bias correction to TCR pairs. In a later analysis, false discovery rates were estimated by permuting HLA or CMV assignments 20 times. In a later analysis, co-occurring TCRs were grouped using DBSCAN, and TCRdist sequence similarity was added for clustering within HLA-allele-positive subsets. Co-occurrence clustering excluded repertoires with fewer than 30,000 or more than 120,000 public chains, plus five with anomalous nucleotide sharing. Sourced from immuneACCESS, this table was stored by TCRdb with only in-frame sequences that have V and J called. A share of the clones is absent; for the studies checked, an unresolved V gene accounts for under half, and the remainder has no known explanation. Clone size and V and J calls were adopted from that table, with D and trimming inferred from the DNA. For this sample the table gives approximately 180,000 clones, of which approximately 84% were detected only once. The ten largest clones add up to 4.5% to 5.5% of the sample.

Study-level results and caveats: A total of fewer than 200 TCR beta chains were listed by the study as associated with cytomegalovirus. A later analysis found that TCR association rates varied across HLA loci, with DRB1 alleles showing the most associated TCRs and HLA-C alleles the fewest. Most TCR sequences were seen in very few donors, while some public TCRs were found in many individuals. Linkage disequilibrium might explain the correlated functional status among segregating V segments, but an unknown experimental factor could not be ruled out. The classifier was reported to diagnose cytomegalovirus status with high specificity and sensitivity in both the original cohort and the validation cohort. A later genetic analysis associated a missense DCLRE1C variant with V-gene and J-gene trimming of TCR beta chains, and an independent cohort replicated the association. A further reported finding was that TCR beta sequences accurately predicted the HLA-A and HLA-B alleles for most subjects in the first cohort. In a later analysis, HLA-associated TCR beta chains were found to be more clonally expanded and to have lower generation probabilities than equally common non-associated chains. The cohort was sequenced for TCR beta chains only, and without alpha or paired-chain data the features that could be detected were limited. Sequencing depth was assumed to be roughly uniform across donors in the presence/absence analyses, though that assumption may not hold. In a later genetic analysis, fewer N-insertions in productive TCRs were reported among donors in an Asian-associated ancestry cluster than the roughly 670-donor mean. Because HLA typing was unavailable for some donors at each locus, only the typed subset was used in association tests. A later analysis reported that several top co-occurrence clusters appeared linked to parvovirus B19, influenza, CMV and Epstein-Barr virus. The authors suggested that the approach could potentially be generalized to other disease states and immunological phenotypes. Immune exposure information for the cohort was limited to CMV serostatus. In a later analysis, most CMV-associated TCR beta chains were found to appear HLA-restricted, with HLA associations seemingly driven largely by CMV exposure. The 87-base-pair reads could not distinguish some IMGT-functional V segments, including TRBV6-2 and TRBV6-3, so those segments were excluded. The earlier analysis of approximately 590 of the donors excluded some 15 rarely observed V segments, including chromosome 9 orphons, because counts were too low. In a later analysis, some 18,000 TCR beta sequences were associated with specific HLA alleles at a false discovery rate of 0.05. When HLA alleles, especially DR and DQ, strongly co-occurred, attributing TCR associations to individual alleles was difficult. In an earlier analysis of some 550 of the donors, most TCR beta V segments were observed in productive rearrangements about 87% or about 30% of the time, broadly matching IMGT annotations. A few of the identified cytomegalovirus-associated TCR beta chains were confirmed in vitro to be specific for cytomegalovirus antigens. A group of highly shared sequence variants was considered likely to be a technical artifact of the sequencing pipeline.

This sequence was found in a girl aged 10 to 17 in good health and CMV-seropositive. The V gene is TRBV19 and the J gene is TRBJ2-3; 7 junctional bases match TRBD2. Sequencing input: PBMCs. The DNA reads as follows: TGTGCCAGTAGTATAGATTGGGGGGAGGGACTCACAGATACGCAGTATTTT. It is translated as CASSIDWGEGLTDTQYF.